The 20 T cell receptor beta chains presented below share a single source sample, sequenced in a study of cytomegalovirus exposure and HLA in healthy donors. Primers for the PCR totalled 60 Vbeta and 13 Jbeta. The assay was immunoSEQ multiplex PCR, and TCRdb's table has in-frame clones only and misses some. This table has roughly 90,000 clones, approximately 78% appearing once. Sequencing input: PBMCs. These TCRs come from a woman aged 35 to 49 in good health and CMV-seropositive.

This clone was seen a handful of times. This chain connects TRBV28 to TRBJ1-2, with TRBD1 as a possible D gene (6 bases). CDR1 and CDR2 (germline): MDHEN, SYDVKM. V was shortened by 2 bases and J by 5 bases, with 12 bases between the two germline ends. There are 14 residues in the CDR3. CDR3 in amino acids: CASSLAGVVYGYTF. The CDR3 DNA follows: TGTGCCAGCAGTTTAGCAGGGGTGGTATATGGCTACACCTTC.

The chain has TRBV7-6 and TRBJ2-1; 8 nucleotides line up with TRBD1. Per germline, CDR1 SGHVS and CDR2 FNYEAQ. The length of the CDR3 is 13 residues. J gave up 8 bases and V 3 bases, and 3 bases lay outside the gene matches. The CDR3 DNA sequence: TGTGCCAGCAGCTTCGCACAGGGGGATGAGCAGTTCTTC. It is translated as CASSFAQGDEQFF.

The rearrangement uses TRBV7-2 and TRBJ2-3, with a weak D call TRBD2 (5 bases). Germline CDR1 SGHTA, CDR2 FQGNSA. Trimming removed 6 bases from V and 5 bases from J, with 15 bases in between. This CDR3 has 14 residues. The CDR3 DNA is TGTGCCAGCAGATCCCGGACTGGACTAGATACGCAGTATTTT. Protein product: CASRSRTGLDTQYF.

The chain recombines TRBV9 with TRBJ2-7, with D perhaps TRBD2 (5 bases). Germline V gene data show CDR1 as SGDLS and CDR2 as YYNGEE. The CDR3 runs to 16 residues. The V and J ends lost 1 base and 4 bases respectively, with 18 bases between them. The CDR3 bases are TGTGCCAGCAGCGTACGGGGAACCCTGAACGTATACGAGCAGTACTTC. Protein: CASSVRGTLNVYEQYF.

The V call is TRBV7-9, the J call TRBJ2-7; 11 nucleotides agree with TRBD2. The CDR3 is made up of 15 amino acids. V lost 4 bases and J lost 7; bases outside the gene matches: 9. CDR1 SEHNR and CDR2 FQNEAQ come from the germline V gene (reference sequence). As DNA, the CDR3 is TGTGCCAGCAGCTCGATTAGCGGGAGGGAGGGGGAGCAGTACTTC. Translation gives CASSSISGREGEQYF.

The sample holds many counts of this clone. CDR3 residues: CASNTGTENEKLFF. As DNA, the CDR3 is TGCGCCAGCAACACCGGGACAGAGAATGAAAAACTGTTTTTT. J is TRBJ1-4 and V is TRBV4-3, with 7 bases lining up with TRBD1. The CDR3 sequence is 14 residues long. CDR1 and CDR2 (germline): LGHNA, YSLEER. The J segment lost 5 bases and the V segment lost 7 bases, leaving 7 bases of the junction unmatched.

The chain's CDR3 is CASSSGQDVDEQFF. As DNA, the CDR3 is TGCGCCAGCAGCTCTGGACAGGACGTGGATGAGCAGTTCTTC. The chain employs TRBV5-1 and TRBJ2-1, with 7 bases aligning to TRBD1. V lost 3 bases to trimming and J lost 8 bases; unmatched junction nucleotides: 8. The CDR3 loop spans 14 amino acids. The V gene's germline CDR1 is SGHRS and CDR2 YFSETQ.

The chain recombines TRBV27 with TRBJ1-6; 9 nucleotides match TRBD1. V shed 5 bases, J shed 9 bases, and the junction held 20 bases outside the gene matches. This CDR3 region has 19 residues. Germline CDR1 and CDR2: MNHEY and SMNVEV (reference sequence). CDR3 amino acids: CASSQKPGTGIKLGSPLHF. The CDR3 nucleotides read TGTGCCAGCAGTCAAAAACCCGGGACAGGGATCAAATTGGGTTCACCCCTCCACTTT.

The CDR3 here is CASSQREFGTEAFF. The CDR3 DNA sequence: TGTGCCAGCAGCCAAAGGGAGTTTGGCACTGAAGCTTTCTTT. V and J are TRBV9 and TRBJ1-1, with D unclear. This CDR3 is 14 amino acids long. Germline CDR1 SGDLS, CDR2 YYNGEE. V was shortened by 4 bases and J by 4 bases, with 14 bases between the two germline ends. Combining the CDR3 with reference TRBV9 and TRBJ1-1 gives the whole variable domain DSGVTQTPKHLITATGQRVTLRCSPRSGDLSVYWYQQSLDQGLQFLIQYYNGEERAKGNILERFSAQQFPDLHSELNLSSLELGDSALYFCASSQREFGTEAFFGQGTRLTVV.

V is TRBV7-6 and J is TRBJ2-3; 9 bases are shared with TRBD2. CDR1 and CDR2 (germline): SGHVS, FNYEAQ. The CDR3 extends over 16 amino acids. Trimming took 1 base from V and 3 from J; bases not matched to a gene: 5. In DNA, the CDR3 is TGTGCCAGCAGCTTAGGCGAGACTAGCGGAACAGATACGCAGTATTTT. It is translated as CASSLGETSGTDTQYF.

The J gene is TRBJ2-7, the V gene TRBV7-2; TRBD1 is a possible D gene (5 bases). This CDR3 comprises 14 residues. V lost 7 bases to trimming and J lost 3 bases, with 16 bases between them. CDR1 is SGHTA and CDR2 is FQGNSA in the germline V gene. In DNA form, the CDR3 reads TGTGCCAGCACCCGAGGAGCAGGGAACTACGAGCAGTACTTC. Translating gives CASTRGAGNYEQYF.

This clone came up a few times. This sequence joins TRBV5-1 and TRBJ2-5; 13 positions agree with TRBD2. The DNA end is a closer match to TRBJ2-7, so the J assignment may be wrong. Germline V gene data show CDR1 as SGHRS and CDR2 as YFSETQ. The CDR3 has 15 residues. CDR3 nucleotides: TGCGCCAGCGGGCCGGGACTAGCGGGGATCTACGAGCAGTACTTC. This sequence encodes CASGPGLAGIYEQYF.

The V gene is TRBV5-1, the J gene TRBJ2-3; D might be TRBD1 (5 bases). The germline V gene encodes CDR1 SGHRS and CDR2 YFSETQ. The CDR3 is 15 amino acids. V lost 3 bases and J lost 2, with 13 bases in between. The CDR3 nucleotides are TGCGCCAGCAGCTCCCAAGACAGCACCACAGATACGCAGTATTTT. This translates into CASSSQDSTTDTQYF. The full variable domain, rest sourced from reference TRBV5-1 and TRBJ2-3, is KAGVTQTPRYLIKTRGQQVTLSCSPISGHRSVSWYQQTPGQGLQFLFEYFSETQRNKGNFPGRFSGRQFSNSRSEMNVSTLELGDSALYLCASSSQDSTTDTQYFGPGTRLTVL.

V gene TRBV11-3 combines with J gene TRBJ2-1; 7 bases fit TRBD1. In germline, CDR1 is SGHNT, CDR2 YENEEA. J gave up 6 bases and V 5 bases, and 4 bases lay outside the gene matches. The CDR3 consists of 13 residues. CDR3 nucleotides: TGTGCCAGCAGCCCTACAGGGGTCAATGAGCAGTTCTTC. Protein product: CASSPTGVNEQFF. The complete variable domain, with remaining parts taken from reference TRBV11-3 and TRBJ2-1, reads EAGVVQSPRYKIIEKKQPVAFWCNPISGHNTLYWYLQNLGQGPELLIRYENEEAVDDSQLPKDRFSAERLKGVDSTLKIQPAELGDSAVYLCASSPTGVNEQFFGPGTRLTVL.

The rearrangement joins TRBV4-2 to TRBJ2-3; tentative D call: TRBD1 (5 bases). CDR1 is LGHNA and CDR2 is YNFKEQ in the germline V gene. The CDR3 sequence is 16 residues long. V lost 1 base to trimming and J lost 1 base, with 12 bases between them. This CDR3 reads CASSQAGFRGTDTQYF. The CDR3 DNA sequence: TGTGCCAGCAGCCAAGCAGGGTTCAGGGGCACAGATACGCAGTATTTT.

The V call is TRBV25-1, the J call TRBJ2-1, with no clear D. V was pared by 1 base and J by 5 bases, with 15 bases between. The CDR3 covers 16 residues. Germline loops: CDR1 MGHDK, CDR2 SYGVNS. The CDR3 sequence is CASSESVASRDNEQFF. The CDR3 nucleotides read TGTGCCAGCAGTGAATCGGTCGCCTCGCGTGACAATGAGCAGTTCTTC. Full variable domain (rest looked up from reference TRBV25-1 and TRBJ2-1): EADIYQTPRYLVIGTGKKITLECSQTMGHDKMYWYQQDPGMELHLIHYSYGVNSTEKGDLSSESTVSRIRTEHFPLTLESARPSHTSQYLCASSESVASRDNEQFFGPGTRLTVL.

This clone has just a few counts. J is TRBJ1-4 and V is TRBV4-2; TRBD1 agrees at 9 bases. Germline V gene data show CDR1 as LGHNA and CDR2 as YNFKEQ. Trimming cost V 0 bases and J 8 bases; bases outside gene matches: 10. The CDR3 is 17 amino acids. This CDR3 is CASSQDRGTGLKEKLFF. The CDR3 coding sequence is TGTGCCAGCAGCCAAGATAGGGGGACAGGGTTGAAGGAAAAACTGTTTTTT.

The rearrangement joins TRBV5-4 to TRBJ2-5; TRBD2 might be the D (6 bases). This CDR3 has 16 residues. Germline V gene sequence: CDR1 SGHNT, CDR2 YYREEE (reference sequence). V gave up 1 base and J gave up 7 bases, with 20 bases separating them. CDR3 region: CASSLSASVSGLTQYF. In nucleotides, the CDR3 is TGTGCCAGCAGCTTGTCGGCTAGCGTCTCTGGCCTGACCCAGTACTTC.

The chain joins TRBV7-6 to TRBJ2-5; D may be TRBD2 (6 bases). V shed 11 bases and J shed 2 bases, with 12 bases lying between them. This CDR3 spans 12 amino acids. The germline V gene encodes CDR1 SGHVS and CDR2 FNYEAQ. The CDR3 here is CAAGQTQETQYF. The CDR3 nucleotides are TGTGCCGCGGGGCAGACTCAAGAGACCCAGTACTTC. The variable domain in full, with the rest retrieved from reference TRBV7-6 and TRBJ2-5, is GAGVSQSPRYKVTKRGQDVALRCDPISGHVSLYWYRQALGQGPEFLTYFNYEAQQDKSGLPNDRFSAERPEGSISTLTIQRTEQRDSAMYRCAAGQTQETQYFGPGTRLLVL.

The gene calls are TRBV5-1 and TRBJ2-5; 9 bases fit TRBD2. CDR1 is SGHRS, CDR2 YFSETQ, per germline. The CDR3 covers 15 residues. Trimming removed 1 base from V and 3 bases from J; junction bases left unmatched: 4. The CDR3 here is CASSLYAGGEETQYF. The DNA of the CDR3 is TGCGCCAGCAGCTTGTATGCGGGAGGGGAAGAGACCCAGTACTTC.